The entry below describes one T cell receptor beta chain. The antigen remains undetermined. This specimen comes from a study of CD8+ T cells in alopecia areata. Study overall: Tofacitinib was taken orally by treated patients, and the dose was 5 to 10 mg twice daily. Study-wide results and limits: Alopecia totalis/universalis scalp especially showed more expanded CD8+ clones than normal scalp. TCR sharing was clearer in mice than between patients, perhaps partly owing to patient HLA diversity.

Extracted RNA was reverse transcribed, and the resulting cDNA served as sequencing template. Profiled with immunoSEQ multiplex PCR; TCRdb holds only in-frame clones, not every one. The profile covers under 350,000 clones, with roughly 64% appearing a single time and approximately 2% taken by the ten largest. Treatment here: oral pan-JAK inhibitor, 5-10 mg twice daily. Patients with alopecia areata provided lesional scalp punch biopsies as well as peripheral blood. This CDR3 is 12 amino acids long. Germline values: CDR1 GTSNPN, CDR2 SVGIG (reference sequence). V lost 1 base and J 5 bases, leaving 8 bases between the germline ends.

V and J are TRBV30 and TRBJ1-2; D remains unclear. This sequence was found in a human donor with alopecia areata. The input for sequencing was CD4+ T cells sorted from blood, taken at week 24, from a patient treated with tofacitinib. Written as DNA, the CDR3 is TGTGCCTGGAGTGCGTTGGGTTATGGCTACACCTTC. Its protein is CAWSALGYGYTF.